The T cell receptor (beta chain) described here comes from a study of T cells in Graves' hyperthyroidism and ophthalmopathy. In the study overall: Any treatment followed the collection of peripheral blood at initial diagnosis.

It was at first hyperthyroidism diagnosis, before any ophthalmopathy symptoms, that the blood sample was taken. TCR beta CDR3 region amplification was performed from RNA transcripts. During a first-round RT-PCR of the TCR CDR3, the HTBI primer set was used. TCRdb fed the multiplex PCR reads into MiXCR, producing one record per CDR3 protein. The sample has about 580,000 distinct CDR3 sequences, about 14% seen once; the top ten hold roughly 6.2%. Germline V CDR1 and CDR2: LGHDT, YNNKEL (reference sequence). V was shortened by 1 base and J by 6 bases, with 16 bases between the two germline ends. The CDR3 totals 15 residues. Notes on the study in general: Researchers found most expanded thyroid clonotypes above 0.001 in blood as well. Model predictions of ophthalmopathy came a median about six months before onset.

Ten or more counts support this clonotype. The antigen remains undetermined. Material for sequencing was blood. The V and J genes are TRBV3-1 and TRBJ2-7; D call uncertain. The sequence came from a woman aged 30 to 39 with Graves' hyperthyroidism that later progressed to Graves' ophthalmopathy. The CDR3 DNA is TGTGCCAGCAGCCAAGCTACGGACCGGCGCATCGAGCAGTACTTC. Translating it yields CASSQATDRRIEQYF.